This record covers a single T cell receptor (beta chain). The antigen remains unidentified. Though probably carrying unrecorded immune exposures, donors were nominally healthy at sampling. This entry belongs to a study of cytomegalovirus exposure and HLA in healthy donors. Overall study findings and caveats: CMV serostatus stood as the only immune exposure information on hand. As a later analysis showed, a missense DCLRE1C variant was linked to trimming of TCR beta V- and J-genes. Most TCR sequences were rare, but some public TCRs occurred in many donors.

Primers included in the PCR were 60 Vbeta and 13 Jbeta primers. Only in-frame clones appear in the TCRdb table, and some are missing; sequencing was by immunoSEQ multiplex PCR. The sample contains some 140,000 clones, approximately 74% of which appear only once. Germline assignment: CDR1 MGHRA and CDR2 YSYEKL. The CDR3 has 14 amino acids. Between the trimmed V and J ends, which lost 11 bases and 6 bases, there was a span of 20 bases. The clonotype was recovered from a man aged 18 to 29 in good health and CMV-seronegative. V gene TRBV4-1 combines with J gene TRBJ2-1; D perhaps matches TRBD1 (6 bases). Sequencing was carried out using PBMCs. The CDR3 sequence: CAVAGQGKANEQFF. DNA of the CDR3: TGCGCCGTCGCTGGGCAGGGGAAGGCCAATGAGCAGTTCTTC.